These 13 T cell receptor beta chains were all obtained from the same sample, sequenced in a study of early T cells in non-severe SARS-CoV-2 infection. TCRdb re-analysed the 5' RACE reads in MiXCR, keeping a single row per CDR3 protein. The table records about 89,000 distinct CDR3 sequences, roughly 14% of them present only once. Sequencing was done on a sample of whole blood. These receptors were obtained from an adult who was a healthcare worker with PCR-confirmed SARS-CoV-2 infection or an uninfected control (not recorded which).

The CDR3 protein is CASSRVAEYQETQYF. CDR3 DNA: TGTGCCAGCAGCCGGGTAGCAGAGTACCAAGAGACCCAGTACTTC. The rearrangement uses TRBV11-2 and TRBJ2-5; no firm D call. Germline V CDR1 and CDR2: SGHAT, FQNNGV. V shed 5 bases and J shed 0 bases, with 13 bases lying between them. The length of the CDR3 is 15 residues.

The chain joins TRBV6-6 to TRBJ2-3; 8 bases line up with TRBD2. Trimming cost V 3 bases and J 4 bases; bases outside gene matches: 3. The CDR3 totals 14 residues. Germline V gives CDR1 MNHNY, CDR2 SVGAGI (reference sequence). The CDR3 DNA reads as TGTGCCAGCAGTTATGGGCGGGGGGCAGATACGCAGTATTTT. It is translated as CASSYGRGADTQYF.

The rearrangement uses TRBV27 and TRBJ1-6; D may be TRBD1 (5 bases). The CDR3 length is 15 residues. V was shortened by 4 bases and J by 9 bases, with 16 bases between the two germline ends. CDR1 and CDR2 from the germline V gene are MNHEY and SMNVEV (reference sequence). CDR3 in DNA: TGTGCCAGCAGTTACTTTTTGCGGGGGGGTTCACCCCTCCACTTT. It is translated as CASSYFLRGGSPLHF.

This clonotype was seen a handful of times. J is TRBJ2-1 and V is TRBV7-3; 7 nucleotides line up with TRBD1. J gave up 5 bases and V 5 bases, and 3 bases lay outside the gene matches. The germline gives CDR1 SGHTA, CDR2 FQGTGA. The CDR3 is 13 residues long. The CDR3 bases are TGTGCCAGCAGCAGGGGGCTGAACAATGAGCAGTTCTTC. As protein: CASSRGLNNEQFF. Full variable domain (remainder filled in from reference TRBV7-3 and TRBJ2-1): GAGVSQTPSNKVTEKGKYVELRCDPISGHTALYWYRQSLGQGPEFLIYFQGTGAADDSGLPNDRFFAVRPEGSVSTLKIQRTERGDSAVYLCASSRGLNNEQFFGPGTRLTVL.

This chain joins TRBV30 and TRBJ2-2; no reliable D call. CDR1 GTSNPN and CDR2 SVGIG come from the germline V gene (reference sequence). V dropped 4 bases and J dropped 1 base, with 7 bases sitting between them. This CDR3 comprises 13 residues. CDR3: CAWISVNTGELFF. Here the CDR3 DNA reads TGTGCCTGGATATCTGTGAACACCGGGGAGCTGTTTTTT.

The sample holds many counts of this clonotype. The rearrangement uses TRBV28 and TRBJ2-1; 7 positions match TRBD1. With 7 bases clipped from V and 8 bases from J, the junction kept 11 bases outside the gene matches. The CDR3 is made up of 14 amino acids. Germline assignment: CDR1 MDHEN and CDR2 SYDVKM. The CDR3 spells CASTYDRVRDEQFF. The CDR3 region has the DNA TGTGCCAGCACTTATGACAGGGTTAGGGATGAGCAGTTCTTC.

The CDR3 sequence: CASSLLTQETQYF. CDR3 bases: TGTGCCAGCAGCTTGTTGACACAAGAGACCCAGTACTTC. This chain uses TRBV5-5 with TRBJ2-5; D gene ambiguous. Germline loops: CDR1 SGHKS, CDR2 YYEKEE (reference sequence). The CDR3 contains 13 residues. Deletions cut 1 base from V and 2 bases from J, with 6 bases between.

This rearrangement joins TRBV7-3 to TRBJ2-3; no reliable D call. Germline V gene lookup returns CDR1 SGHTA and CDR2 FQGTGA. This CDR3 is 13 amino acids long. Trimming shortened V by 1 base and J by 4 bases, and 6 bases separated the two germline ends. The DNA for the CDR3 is TGTGCCAGCAGCTTAAGAAGGTCAGATACGCAGTATTTT. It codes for CASSLRRSDTQYF.

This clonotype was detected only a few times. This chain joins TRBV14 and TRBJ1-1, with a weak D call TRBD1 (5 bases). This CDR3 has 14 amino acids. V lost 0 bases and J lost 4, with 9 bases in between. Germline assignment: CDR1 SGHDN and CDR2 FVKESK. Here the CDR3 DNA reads TGTGCCAGCAGCCAAGACAGGGCTGGCACTGAAGCTTTCTTT. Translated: CASSQDRAGTEAFF.

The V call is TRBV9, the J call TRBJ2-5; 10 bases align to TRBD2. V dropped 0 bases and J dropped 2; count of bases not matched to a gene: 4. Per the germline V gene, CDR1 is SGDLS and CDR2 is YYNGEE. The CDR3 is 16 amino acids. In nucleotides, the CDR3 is TGTGCCAGCAGCGTAGGTTCTAGCGGGGGTCAAGAGACCCAGTACTTC. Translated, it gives CASSVGSSGGQETQYF.

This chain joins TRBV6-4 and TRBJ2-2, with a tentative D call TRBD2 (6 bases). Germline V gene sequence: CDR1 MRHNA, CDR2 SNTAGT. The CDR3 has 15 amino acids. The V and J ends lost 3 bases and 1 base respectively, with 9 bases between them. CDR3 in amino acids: CASSELAGNTGELFF. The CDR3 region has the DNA TGTGCCAGCAGTGAACTAGCCGGGAACACCGGGGAGCTGTTTTTT.

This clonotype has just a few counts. CDR3 in DNA: TGTGCCAGTACCCAGCCATGGTCTGGGGCCAACGTCCTGACTTTC. Its protein is CASTQPWSGANVLTF. V gene TRBV19 combines with J gene TRBJ2-6; D gene uncertain. The V end lost 7 bases, the J end lost 1 base, and 11 bases lay between the germline ends. This CDR3 spans 15 amino acids. Germline CDR1 LNHDA, CDR2 SQIVND (reference sequence).

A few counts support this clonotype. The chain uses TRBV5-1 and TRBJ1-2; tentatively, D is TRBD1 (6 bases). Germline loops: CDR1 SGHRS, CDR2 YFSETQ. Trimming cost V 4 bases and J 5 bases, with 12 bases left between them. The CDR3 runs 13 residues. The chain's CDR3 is CASSVDSQYGYTF. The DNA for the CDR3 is TGCGCCAGCAGCGTGGACAGCCAGTATGGCTACACCTTC. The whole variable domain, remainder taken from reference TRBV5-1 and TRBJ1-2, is KAGVTQTPRYLIKTRGQQVTLSCSPISGHRSVSWYQQTPGQGLQFLFEYFSETQRNKGNFPGRFSGRQFSNSRSEMNVSTLELGDSALYLCASSVDSQYGYTFGSGTRLTVV.